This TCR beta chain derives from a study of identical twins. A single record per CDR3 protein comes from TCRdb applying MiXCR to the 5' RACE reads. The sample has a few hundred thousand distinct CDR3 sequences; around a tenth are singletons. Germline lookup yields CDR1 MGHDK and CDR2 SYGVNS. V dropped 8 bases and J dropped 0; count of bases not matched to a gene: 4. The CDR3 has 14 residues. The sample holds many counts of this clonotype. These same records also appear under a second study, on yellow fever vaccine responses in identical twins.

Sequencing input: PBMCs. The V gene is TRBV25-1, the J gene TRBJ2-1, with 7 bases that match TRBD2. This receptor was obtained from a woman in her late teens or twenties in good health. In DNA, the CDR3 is TGTGCCAGCTGGGGGGGGAGCTCCTACAATGAGCAGTTCTTC. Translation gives CASWGGSSYNEQFF.